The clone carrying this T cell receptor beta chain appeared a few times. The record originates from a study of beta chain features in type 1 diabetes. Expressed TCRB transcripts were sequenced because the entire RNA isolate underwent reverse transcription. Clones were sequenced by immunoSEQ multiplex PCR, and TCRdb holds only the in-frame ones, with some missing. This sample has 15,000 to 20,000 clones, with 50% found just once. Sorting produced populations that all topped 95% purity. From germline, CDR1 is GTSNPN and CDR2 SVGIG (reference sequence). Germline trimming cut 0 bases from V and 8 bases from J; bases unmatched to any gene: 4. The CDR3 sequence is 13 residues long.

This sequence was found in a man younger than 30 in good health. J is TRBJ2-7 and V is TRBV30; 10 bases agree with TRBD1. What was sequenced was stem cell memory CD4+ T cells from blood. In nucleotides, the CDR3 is TGTGCCTGGAGTGTAAAGGGACAGGGGAAGCAGTACTTC. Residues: CAWSVKGQGKQYF.